What follows are 9 T cell receptor beta chains derived from one specimen sequenced in a study of breast tumors, draining lymph nodes, adjacent tissues. TCRdb reprocessed the multiplex PCR reads via MiXCR and lists one record per CDR3 protein. The profile shows about 180,000 distinct CDR3 sequences, around a third of them singletons. Axillary draining lymph nodes of breast cancer patients supplied the node samples. Sequenced input: axillary lymph node tissue. The receptors stem from a female donor with breast cancer. Some clones in this sample may be carry-over from other donors' samples.

This clonotype appeared many times. V is TRBV5-6 and J is TRBJ2-1; D may correspond to TRBD1 or TRBD2 (5 bases each). Germline V CDR1 and CDR2: SGHDT, YYEEEE. This CDR3 comprises 16 residues. Trimming left V 1 base short and J 8 bases short, with 19 bases between. The CDR3 region is CASSLPGAPGVDEQFF. The DNA for the CDR3 is TGTGCCAGCAGCTTGCCCGGGGCACCTGGGGTCGATGAGCAGTTCTTC.

This clonotype came up many times. The genes are TRBV5-1 and TRBJ1-5; tentatively, D is TRBD1 (5 bases). Germline CDR1 reads SGHRS; CDR2 reads YFSETQ. V lost 3 bases and J 0 bases, leaving 10 bases between the germline ends. This CDR3 has 15 residues. In DNA form, the CDR3 reads TGCGCCAGCAGCTCGGGCAGGGATAGCAATCAGCCCCAGCATTTT. This sequence encodes CASSSGRDSNQPQHF.

This clonotype was detected ten times or more. The chain combines TRBV30 with TRBJ2-7; 8 bases agree with TRBD1. CDR1 and CDR2 from the germline V gene are GTSNPN and SVGIG (reference sequence). V gave up 2 bases and J gave up 5 bases; unmatched junction bases: 8. CDR3 size: 14 residues. CDR3 nucleotide sequence: TGTGCCTGGAGTAAGAAGCAGGGGGCTGACGAGCAGTACTTC. Its protein product is CAWSKKQGADEQYF.

This chain uses TRBV15 with TRBJ2-3, with 8 bases identical to TRBD2. V lost 0 bases and J lost 0; bases outside the gene matches: 5. Germline-derived CDR1 and CDR2 are LNHNV and YYDKDF (reference sequence). The CDR3 totals 17 residues. The CDR3 sequence is CATSRDRVAGSTDTQYF. CDR3 in DNA: TGTGCCACCAGCAGAGATCGGGTAGCGGGAAGCACAGATACGCAGTATTTT.

This clonotype was observed at least ten times. The V gene is TRBV15, the J gene TRBJ2-7; perhaps TRBD1 as D (6 bases). The germline V gene encodes CDR1 LNHNV and CDR2 YYDKDF (reference sequence). The CDR3 totals 15 residues. V was shortened by 2 bases and J by 0 bases, with 11 bases between the two germline ends. The CDR3 nucleotides read TGTGCCACCAGCAGACATACAGGGAACTCCTACGAGCAGTACTTC. Translated, it gives CATSRHTGNSYEQYF.

In the case of this clonotype: A much larger clonotype is one base distant, so this may be a read error. The chain employs TRBV6-5 and TRBJ2-1; D call uncertain. The CDR3 covers 12 residues. V lost 7 bases, J lost 5 bases, and 9 bases lay in between. Germline V gene data show CDR1 as MNHEY and CDR2 as SVGAGI. The CDR3 here is CASNQSHNEQFF. Here the CDR3 DNA reads TGTGCCAGCAACCAGAGCCACAATGAGCAGTTCTTC.

This clonotype has a count of ten or more. CDR3: CASSLHEPAQQYF. In DNA, the CDR3 is TGTGCCAGCAGCTTACATGAGCCTGCACAGCAGTACTTC. This chain links TRBV11-2 with TRBJ2-7; D unclear. The germline V gene has CDR1 SGHAT and CDR2 FQNNGV. The V gene lost 2 bases and the J gene lost 8 bases, with 13 bases spanning the gap. This CDR3 comprises 13 residues.

This clonotype appeared many times. The rearrangement links TRBV30 to TRBJ1-5, with 7 nucleotides matching TRBD1. Germline values: CDR1 GTSNPN, CDR2 SVGIG (reference sequence). Trimming cost V 6 bases and J 0 bases; bases outside gene matches: 2. This CDR3 is built from 13 residues. CDR3 coding DNA: TGTGCCTGCCAGGGGGATAGCAATCAGCCCCAGCATTTT. Protein product: CACQGDSNQPQHF.

Ten or more counts support this clonotype. The V and J genes are TRBV6-2 or TRBV6-3 and TRBJ2-5, with 8 bases aligning to TRBD1. The CDR3 totals 15 residues. V lost 2 bases and J lost 4; bases outside the gene matches: 6. In germline, CDR1 is MNHEY, CDR2 SVGEGT. CDR3 in amino acids: CASSYPTTGAETQYF. The CDR3 DNA is TGTGCCAGCAGTTACCCCACGACAGGGGCAGAGACCCAGTACTTC.